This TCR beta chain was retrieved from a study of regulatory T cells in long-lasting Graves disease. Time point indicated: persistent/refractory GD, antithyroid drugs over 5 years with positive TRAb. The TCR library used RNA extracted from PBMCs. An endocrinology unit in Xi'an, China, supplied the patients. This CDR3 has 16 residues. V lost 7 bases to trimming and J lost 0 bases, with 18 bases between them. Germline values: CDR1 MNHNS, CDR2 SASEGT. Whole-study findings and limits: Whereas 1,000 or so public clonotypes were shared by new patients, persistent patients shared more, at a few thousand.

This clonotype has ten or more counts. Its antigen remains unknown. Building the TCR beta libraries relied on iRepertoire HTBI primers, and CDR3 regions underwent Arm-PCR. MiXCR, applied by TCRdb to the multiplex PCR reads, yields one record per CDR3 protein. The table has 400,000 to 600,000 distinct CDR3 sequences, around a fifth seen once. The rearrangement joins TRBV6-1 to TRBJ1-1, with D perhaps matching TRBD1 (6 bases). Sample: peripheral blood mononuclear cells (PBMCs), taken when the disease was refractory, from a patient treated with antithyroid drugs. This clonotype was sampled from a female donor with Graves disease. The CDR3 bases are TGTGCCAGCAAACGACAGGTCTCACTCATGAACACTGAAGCTTTCTTT. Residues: CASKRQVSLMNTEAFF.